This T cell receptor (beta chain) was profiled in a study of T cells after yellow fever vaccination. 5'RACE template switching generated TCR cDNA, adding a universal primer site and UMIs. From the 5' RACE reads, TCRdb called clonotypes with MiXCR, one entry per CDR3 protein. The sample yields around 68,000 distinct CDR3 sequences, about 7.3% seen once. This clonotype was counted a few times. Its antigen is still unknown. General study findings and limits: The CD4 and CD8 compartments had a small share of their clonotypes in common. Bulk-population clonotypes that are abundant could appear as contaminants in FACS-sorted repertoires. The study re-detected most primary-vaccination clones after the booster (about 96% CD4, roughly 88% CD8).

Germline CDR1 SGHRS, CDR2 YFSETQ. J was trimmed by 6 bases and V by 3 bases; bases with no gene match: 8. The CDR3 is 15 residues long. This clonotype originated in a young man who received the YFV17D yellow fever vaccine. The chain joins TRBV5-1 to TRBJ1-2; TRBD1 matches 10 bases. The sample here was CD8+ T cells sorted from PBMCs, taken 10 days after the first yellow fever vaccination. CDR3 loop: CASSWKGTGVDGYTF. The CDR3 coding sequence is TGCGCCAGCAGCTGGAAGGGGACAGGGGTGGATGGCTACACCTTC.